This TCR beta chain originates from a study of cytomegalovirus exposure and HLA in healthy donors. The PCR ran on 60 Vbeta and 13 Jbeta primers. The data were produced by immunoSEQ multiplex PCR, yet TCRdb's version contains in-frame clones alone and is incomplete. The sample lists over 70,000 clones; roughly 66% were seen once. V was clipped by 6 bases and J by 4 bases; unmatched bases: 11. In germline, CDR1 is SNHLY, CDR2 FYNNEI. The CDR3 runs to 16 residues. Only a few counts were recorded for this clone. The J gene is TRBJ1-2, the V gene TRBV2; 10 positions match TRBD1. This sequence originates from a man aged 25 to 40 in good health and CMV-seronegative. The specimen was PBMCs. The chain's CDR3 is CASSTGTGENSYGYTF. The DNA of the CDR3 is TGTGCCAGCAGCACAGGGACAGGGGAGAACTCCTATGGCTACACCTTC.